This T cell receptor beta chain was captured in a study of cytomegalovirus exposure and HLA in healthy donors. The study's findings and limits: Donors belonging to an Asian-associated ancestry cluster reportedly showed fewer N-insertions in productive TCRs than the roughly 700-donor mean, according to what a later analysis found.

The CDR3 sequence is 15 residues long. V gave up 6 bases and J gave up 0 bases; unmatched junction bases: 7. Germline lookup yields CDR1 MNHNY and CDR2 SVGAGI (reference sequence). The study ran its PCR with 60 Vbeta and 13 Jbeta primers. Sequenced by immunoSEQ multiplex PCR; TCRdb stores in-frame clones only, minus some. The profile shows approximately 160,000 clones, about 76% of them singletons. In this sample, this clone turned up a few times. Its antigen is currently unknown. Material: PBMCs. This receptor was taken from a woman in her forties in good health and CMV-seropositive. This rearrangement joins TRBV6-6 to TRBJ1-2, with 7 bases identical to TRBD1. In DNA, the CDR3 is TGTGCCAGCAGCCAGCCGGGACAGACTAACTATGGCTACACCTTC. Translated: CASSQPGQTNYGYTF.